The 19 T cell receptor beta chains presented below share a single source sample, sequenced in a study of PD-1 blockade in classical Hodgkin lymphoma. Only in-frame clones appear in the TCRdb table, and some are missing; sequencing was by immunoSEQ multiplex PCR. The data hold some 93,000 clones, with around 78% observed a single time. Time point: cycle 4 day 1 (C4D1), after more than five weeks of nivolumab. Each patient's relapse followed autologous stem cell transplantation, and brentuximab vedotin exposure varied. Sequencing was performed on peripheral blood mononuclear cells (PBMCs), taken before the fourth cycle of nivolumab. These receptors were collected from a human donor with classical Hodgkin lymphoma.

This chain connects TRBV27 to TRBJ2-7; TRBD1 agrees at 9 bases. J lost 1 base, V lost 3 bases, and 1 base had no gene match. Germline V gene lookup returns CDR1 MNHEY and CDR2 SMNVEV (reference sequence). The CDR3 is made up of 14 amino acids. The CDR3 spells CASSFGQGSYEQYF. The CDR3 coding sequence is TGTGCCAGCAGTTTCGGACAGGGGTCCTACGAGCAGTACTTC.

The CDR3 DNA reads as TGCGCCAGCAGCCGGCCAGGGACTAGCCAGGTCCAGAGGGAGGAGAATACGCAGTATTTT. This codes for CASSRPGTSQVQREENTQYF. The chain recombines TRBV5-1 with TRBJ2-3; TRBD2 aligns across 9 bases. The germline gives CDR1 SGHRS, CDR2 YFSETQ. V was pared by 4 bases and J by 7 bases, with 25 bases of the junction left unmatched. The CDR3 totals 20 residues. The full variable domain, its missing parts supplied by reference TRBV5-1 and TRBJ2-3, is KAGVTQTPRYLIKTRGQQVTLSCSPISGHRSVSWYQQTPGQGLQFLFEYFSETQRNKGNFPGRFSGRQFSNSRSEMNVSTLELGDSALYLCASSRPGTSQVQREENTQYFGPGTRLTVL.

As regards this clone: A junction boundary mismatches the germline segment, possibly from a read error. The genes are TRBV7-7 and TRBJ2-3, with no clear D. Germline V gene data show CDR1 as SSHAT and CDR2 as FNYEAQ (reference sequence). The CDR3 spans 13 residues. CDR3 nucleotides: TGTGCTAGCAGCTACCAGAGCACAGATACGCAGTATTTT. Translation gives CASSYQSTDTQYF. Looking up the rest from reference TRBV7-7 and TRBJ2-3 gives the full variable domain: GAGVSQSPRYKVTKRGQDVTLRCDPISSHATLYWYQQALGQGPEFLTYFNYEAQPDKSGLPSDRFSAERPEGSISTLTIQRTEQRDSAMYRCASSYQSTDTQYFGPGTRLTVL.

The chain is built from TRBV5-1 and TRBJ2-6; no definite D call. The germline gives CDR1 SGHRS, CDR2 YFSETQ. The CDR3 is 15 residues long. Trimming took off 5 bases at V and 0 bases at J, with 9 bases between the two ends. CDR3: CASSWRISGANVLTF. The CDR3 nucleotides are TGCGCCAGCAGTTGGCGGATCTCTGGGGCCAACGTCCTGACTTTC.

V is TRBV6-5 and J is TRBJ1-1; D is undetermined. V gave up 9 bases and J gave up 0 bases, with 11 bases separating them. Germline values: CDR1 MNHEY, CDR2 SVGAGI. The CDR3 is made up of 13 amino acids. The CDR3 is CASKRWLNTEAFF. For the CDR3, the DNA is TGTGCCAGTAAACGATGGCTGAACACTGAAGCTTTCTTT.

This clone was detected a few times. The chain employs TRBV10-1 and TRBJ2-2; 10 bases agree with TRBD1. The germline V gene has CDR1 WNHNN and CDR2 SYGVQD (reference sequence). The CDR3 is made up of 17 amino acids. The ends lost 6 bases at V and 4 bases at J; junction bases unmatched: 11. Written as DNA, the CDR3 is TGCGCCAGCAGCCGGACCGGGACAGGGGAAAGCACCGGGGAGCTGTTTTTT. Translated, it gives CASSRTGTGESTGELFF.

This sequence joins TRBV7-2 and TRBJ2-7; 7 bases align to TRBD1. The CDR3 sequence is 14 residues long. Germline V lookup: CDR1 SGHTA, CDR2 FQGNSA. V shed 5 bases and J 3 bases; nucleotides not matched to a gene: 7. CDR3 protein: CASSRGQVLYEQYF. DNA for the CDR3: TGTGCCAGCAGCCGAGGACAGGTTCTCTACGAGCAGTACTTC.

As for this clone: Germline is not matched at one junction end, which may reflect a read error. J is TRBJ2-2 and V is TRBV7-7; possibly TRBD2 for D (6 bases). The germline V gene has CDR1 SSHAT and CDR2 FNYEAQ (reference sequence). The CDR3 is 13 residues long. The CDR3 region is CASSLGGTGELFF. The CDR3 nucleotides are TGTGCTAGCAGCTTGGGGGGTACCGGGGAGCTGTTTTTT. The full variable domain, its missing parts supplied by reference TRBV7-7 and TRBJ2-2, is GAGVSQSPRYKVTKRGQDVTLRCDPISSHATLYWYQQALGQGPEFLTYFNYEAQPDKSGLPSDRFSAERPEGSISTLTIQRTEQRDSAMYRCASSLGGTGELFFGEGSRLTVL.

This sequence joins TRBV9 and TRBJ1-3, with a tentative D call TRBD1 (6 bases). This CDR3 has 15 amino acids. With 3 bases removed from V and 4 bases from J, the gap between germline ends came to 14 bases. CDR1 and CDR2 (germline): SGDLS, YYNGEE. The CDR3 DNA sequence: TGTGCCAGCAGCGAGCAAACAGGGTTAGGAAACACCATATATTTT. Its protein is CASSEQTGLGNTIYF.

J is TRBJ2-5 and V is TRBV7-2; D perhaps matches TRBD2 (5 bases). This CDR3 has 13 amino acids. Deletions cut 1 base from V and 5 bases from J, with 8 bases between. The germline V gene has CDR1 SGHTA and CDR2 FQGNSA. CDR3 sequence reads: CASSLDSVETQYF. For the CDR3, the DNA is TGTGCCAGCAGCTTAGATAGCGTGGAGACCCAGTACTTC.

The chain is built from TRBV7-8 and TRBJ1-1; D is ambiguous. V shed 7 bases and J shed 1 base, with 10 bases lying between them. Per the germline V gene, CDR1 is SGHVS and CDR2 is FQNEAQ. This CDR3 has 13 amino acids. The CDR3 DNA reads TGTGCCAGCAAGGGAGGTAGGAACACTGAAGCTTTCTTT. It is translated as CASKGGRNTEAFF.

The chain employs TRBV19 and TRBJ2-3; 9 nucleotides agree with TRBD1. There are 15 residues in the CDR3. Trimming at V came to 4 bases and at J to 1 base, leaving 3 bases not matched to a gene. Germline CDR1 reads LNHDA; CDR2 reads SQIVND (reference sequence). The CDR3 sequence: CASSRTGEGTDTQYF. The CDR3 DNA follows: TGTGCCAGTAGTAGGACAGGGGAAGGCACAGATACGCAGTATTTT.

J is TRBJ2-7 and V is TRBV2; TRBD1 matches at 9 bases. V was clipped by 4 bases and J by 9 bases; unmatched bases: 10. Germline lookup yields CDR1 SNHLY and CDR2 FYNNEI. This CDR3 region has 14 residues. CDR3 sequence reads: CASSGRGQGMGQYF. The CDR3 DNA follows: TGTGCCAGCAGTGGGAGGGGACAGGGAATGGGGCAGTACTTC.

V and J are TRBV6-5 and TRBJ2-5; 7 bases map to TRBD2. Germline-derived CDR1 and CDR2 are MNHEY and SVGAGI. The CDR3 covers 14 residues. V shed 8 bases and J 4 bases; nucleotides not matched to a gene: 10. This CDR3 is CASGVGGPRETQYF. CDR3 nucleotides: TGTGCCAGCGGGGTGGGAGGGCCGCGAGAGACCCAGTACTTC.

By sample fraction, this clone is large (0.1 to 1%). V usage is TRBV4-3 and J usage is TRBJ2-1; unclear D gene. This CDR3 has 16 residues. CDR1 is LGHNA, CDR2 YSLEER, per germline. Trimming stripped 0 bases from V and 6 bases from J, with 15 bases between. CDR3 sequence (DNA): TGCGCCAGCAGCCAAGATCCGGGCCAGACCGCCAATGAGCAGTTCTTC. This codes for CASSQDPGQTANEQFF.

The V and J genes are TRBV6-5 and TRBJ2-7, with D hard to call. The CDR3 loop spans 13 amino acids. The germline V gene has CDR1 MNHEY and CDR2 SVGAGI. Deletions cut 6 bases from V and 0 bases from J, with 9 bases between. The CDR3 sequence: CASSRIVSYEQYF. Here the CDR3 DNA reads TGTGCCAGCAGCCGCATTGTCTCCTACGAGCAGTACTTC.

There are a few counts of this clone. The V and J genes are TRBV6-1 and TRBJ2-2, with D uncertain. The CDR3 is made up of 11 amino acids. The V gene lost 10 bases and the J gene lost 3 bases, with 6 bases spanning the gap. Germline CDR1 reads MNHNS; CDR2 reads SASEGT. This CDR3 reads CATQYTGELFF. In DNA, the CDR3 is TGTGCCACCCAGTACACCGGGGAGCTGTTTTTT.

The chain has TRBV18 and TRBJ1-1; D is uncertain. This CDR3 has 16 residues. Germline values: CDR1 KGHSH, CDR2 LQKENI. Trimming stripped 1 base from V and 2 bases from J, with 14 bases between. The DNA for the CDR3 is TGTGCCAGCTCACCACTGGCTCAGACGGGTAACACTGAAGCTTTCTTT. Translated, it gives CASSPLAQTGNTEAFF.

As DNA, the CDR3 is TGTGCCAGCAGCCTAAGCGGGAGCTCCTACAATGAGCAGTTCTTC. This encodes CASSLSGSSYNEQFF. The V and J genes are TRBV7-2 and TRBJ2-1; 8 bases match TRBD2. The CDR3 is made up of 15 amino acids. Trimming took 5 bases from V and 0 from J; bases not matched to a gene: 3. The germline CDR1 and CDR2 sequences are SGHTA and FQGNSA.